The rows below give T cell receptor beta chains drawn from one sample of a study of T cells in tuberculosis. Data came from immunoSEQ multiplex PCR; TCRdb stores just in-frame clones and leaves some out. This sample carries about 41,000 clones, nearly 97% of them seen once, and the ten largest clones take roughly 3.5%. Material for sequencing was PBMCs. These receptors all stem from a donor aged 10-29 years with latent tuberculosis or without tuberculosis infection. Each CDR3 is given with its conserved first and last residue. D genes are given only for firm matches. Not all rows give a size; the values are once, few, many and, for expanded clones, a class.

CASSMTGANTEAFF,TGCGCCAGCAGCATGACAGGGGCGAACACTGAAGCTTTCTTT,.,TRBD1,TRBJ1-1,TRBV5-1
CASRLDRMNTEAFF,TGTGCCAGCAGGCTCGACAGGATGAACACTGAAGCTTTCTTT,.,.,TRBJ1-1,TRBV28
CASSQVLSGGKNEQYF,TGTGCCAGCAGCCAAGTCCTGAGCGGGGGGAAAAACGAGCAGTACTTC,.,TRBD2,TRBJ2-7,TRBV14
CASSLPQGEWGNTIYF,TGTGCCAGCAGTTTACCCCAGGGGGAGTGGGGAAACACCATATATTTT,.,TRBD1,TRBJ1-3,TRBV28
CSAEVEPPSYTF,TGCAGCGCCGAAGTGGAGCCCCCTAGCTACACCTTC,.,.,TRBJ1-2,TRBV29-1
CASSPTTVTSGNTIYF,TGTGCCAGCAGTCCAACCACGGTCACCTCTGGAAACACCATATATTTT,.,.,TRBJ1-3,TRBV28
CAWSVGTGEETQYF,TGTGCCTGGAGTGTAGGGACAGGGGAAGAGACCCAGTACTTC,.,TRBD1,TRBJ2-5,TRBV30
CASSMDRGYEQYF,TGTGCCAGCAGCATGGACAGGGGCTACGAGCAGTACTTC,.,TRBD1,TRBJ2-7,TRBV27
CASSYGTGGVYGYTF,TGTGCCAGCAGTTATGGGACAGGTGGAGTTTATGGCTACACCTTC,.,TRBD1,TRBJ1-2,TRBV6-5
CASSLSWTTGAFF,TGTGCCAGTAGTCTTTCGTGGACTACCGGAGCTTTCTTT,.,.,TRBJ1-1,TRBV19
CASSEGQDYEQYF,TGTGCCAGCAGTGAAGGACAGGACTACGAGCAGTACTTC,.,.,TRBJ2-7,TRBV2
CASGLDGLNRADTQYF,TGTGCTAGTGGTTTGGATGGATTAAATCGGGCAGATACGCAGTATTTT,.,.,TRBJ2-3,TRBV12-5
CAISARDTTNEKLFF,TGTGCCATCAGTGCTAGGGACACAACTAATGAAAAACTGTTTTTT,.,.,TRBJ1-4,TRBV10-3
CASRARAGGRSGELFF,TGTGCCAGCAGGGCCAGAGCGGGGGGGCGGAGCGGGGAGCTGTTTTTT,.,TRBD2,TRBJ2-2,TRBV2
CASSAKYSPEEDEKLFF,TGTGCCAGCAGCGCGAAATATAGCCCGGAGGAGGACGAAAAACTGTTTTTT,.,.,TRBJ1-4,TRBV25-1
CASTENSAEAFF,TGTGCCAGCACCGAGAACAGTGCTGAAGCTTTCTTT,.,.,TRBJ1-1,TRBV25-1
CASSESAVNTGELFF,TGTGCCAGCAGTGAGTCGGCGGTAAACACCGGGGAGCTGTTTTTT,.,.,TRBJ2-2,TRBV2
CASSSDLRSYNEQFF,TGTGCCAGCAGCTCAGACTTGCGGTCCTACAATGAGCAGTTCTTC,.,.,TRBJ2-1,TRBV7-2
CASSQVNAGGTDTQYF,TGCGCCAGCAGCCAAGTTAACGCGGGCGGCACAGATACGCAGTATTTT,.,.,TRBJ2-3,TRBV4-1
CASSLIPGDENTEAFF,TGCGCCAGCAGCTTAATTCCGGGGGACGAGAACACTGAAGCTTTCTTT,.,.,TRBJ1-1,TRBV5-1
CASSATWNTEAFF,TGTGCCAGCAGTGCCACATGGAACACTGAAGCTTTCTTT,.,.,TRBJ1-1,TRBV6-1
CASSEGLSTDTQYF,TGTGCCAGCAGTGAGGGACTTAGCACAGATACGCAGTATTTT,.,.,TRBJ2-3,TRBV2
CASSGSGGGSNYGYTF,TGTGCCAGCAGTGGGTCCGGCGGGGGCTCTAACTATGGCTACACCTTC,once,.,TRBJ1-2,TRBV6-1
CASGQGTTNEKLFF,TGTGCCAGCGGACAGGGGACGACTAATGAAAAACTGTTTTTT,.,TRBD1,TRBJ1-4,TRBV25-1
CASSLLAGGPNEQFF,TGTGCCAGCAGTTTACTAGCGGGGGGGCCCAATGAGCAGTTCTTC,.,TRBD2,TRBJ2-1,TRBV27
CASSSGTGWTGELFF,TGTGCCAGCAGTTCCGGGACAGGGTGGACCGGGGAGCTGTTTTTT,.,TRBD1,TRBJ2-2,TRBV9
CASTRAGGHQPQHF,TGTGCCAGCACCCGGGCAGGGGGCCATCAGCCCCAGCATTTT,.,TRBD1,TRBJ1-5,TRBV28
CASSEGGGLSQIF,TGTGCCAGCAGTGAGGGTGGGGGCCTTTCCCAAATATTT,.,.,TRBJ1-1,TRBV6-1
CASSERTEHQPQHF,TGTGCCAGCAGCGAGCGGACAGAACATCAGCCCCAGCATTTT,.,.,TRBJ1-5,TRBV2
CASSLAIREGYTF,TGCGCCAGCAGCTTGGCCATCAGGGAAGGCTACACCTTC,.,.,TRBJ1-2,TRBV5-1
CASSTGTGPEAFF,TGTGCCAGTAGTACAGGGACAGGGCCTGAAGCTTTCTTT,.,TRBD1,TRBJ1-1,TRBV19
CASSIAAGDGYTF,TGTGCCAGTAGTATAGCCGCGGGGGATGGCTACACCTTC,.,.,TRBJ1-2,TRBV19
CASRRQGSRMNTEAFF,TGTGCCAGCAGAAGACAGGGGTCAAGAATGAACACTGAAGCTTTCTTT,.,TRBD1,TRBJ1-1,TRBV6-4
CASSSRPPDTDGYTF,TGTGCCAGCAGTTCCAGGCCCCCAGACACTGACGGCTACACCTTC,.,.,TRBJ1-2,TRBV7-9
CASSDRANTEAFF,TGCGCCAGCAGTGACCGAGCGAACACTGAAGCTTTCTTT,.,.,TRBJ1-1,TRBV10-1
CASSTTGGAHSPLHF,TGTGCCAGCAGTACGACAGGGGGCGCACATTCACCCCTCCACTTT,.,TRBD1,TRBJ1-6,TRBV25-1
CASSVDASYEQYF,TGTGCCAGCAGCGTAGATGCCAGCTACGAGCAGTACTTC,.,.,TRBJ2-7,TRBV9
CASSGGLAGNEQFF,TGTGCCAGCAGCGGCGGGCTAGCGGGCAATGAGCAGTTCTTC,.,TRBD2,TRBJ2-1,TRBV5-6